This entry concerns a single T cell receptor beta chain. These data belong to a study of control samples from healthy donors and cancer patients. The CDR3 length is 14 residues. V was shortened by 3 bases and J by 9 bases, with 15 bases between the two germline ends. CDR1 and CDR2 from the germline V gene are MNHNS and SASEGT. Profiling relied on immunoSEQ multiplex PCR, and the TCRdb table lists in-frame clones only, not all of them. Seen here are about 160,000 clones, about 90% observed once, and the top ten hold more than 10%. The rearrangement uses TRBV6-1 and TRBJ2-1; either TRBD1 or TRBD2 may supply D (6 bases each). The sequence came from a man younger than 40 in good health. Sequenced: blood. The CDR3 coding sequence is TGTGCCAGCAGTGACAGGGGAGGACGAGGTGAGCAGTTCTTC. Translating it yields CASSDRGGRGEQFF.